The clone carrying this TCR beta chain was detected many times. Prior to thyroid surgery, none of the patients had received any treatment. The data originate from a study of metastatic and nonmetastatic thyroid tumors. Across the study: The comparison covered peripheral blood and tumor or nodule tissue in malignant and benign thyroid patients.

The authors' processing: The authors used CDR3 differences across clinicopathological groups to build a distant-metastasis classifier for papillary thyroid cancer. TCRdb reprocessed the PCR reads via MiXCR. TCRdb's processing, not the authors', yielded these V and J calls. The sample holds roughly 58,000 clones; less than 5% are singletons and the top ten take around 24%. V lost 3 bases and J lost 2, with 4 bases in between. This CDR3 is built from 13 residues. CDR1 is SGHTA and CDR2 is FQGTGA in the germline V gene. What was sequenced was blood. The receptor's source is a female donor with papillary thyroid cancer or a benign thyroid nodule (not recorded which). Some clones in this sample may be carry-over from other donors' samples. V usage is TRBV7-3 and J usage is TRBJ2-2; unclear D gene. CDR3: CASSFINTGELFF. CDR3 sequence (DNA): TGTGCCAGCAGCTTCATTAACACCGGGGAGCTGTTTTTT.